Presented here are 22 T cell receptor beta chains from one specimen sequenced in a study of blood T cell repertoires in COVID-19. Sequencing was performed with immunoSEQ multiplex PCR; in TCRdb, only in-frame clones are kept and a portion is missing. The sample holds 350,000 to 450,000 clones, roughly 92% seen once. Sequencing used PBMCs or T cells enriched from blood (not recorded which). The receptors were gathered from a woman in her forties who had been exposed to COVID-19.

This clone was counted once. The CDR3 sequence is CASSLLSYNSPLHF. In DNA form, the CDR3 reads TGTGCCAGCAGCTTGCTCAGCTATAATTCACCCCTCCACTTT. The chain links TRBV5-6 to TRBJ1-6, with no clear D. There are 14 residues in the CDR3. The V gene's germline CDR1 is SGHDT and CDR2 YYEEEE. V gave up 1 base and J gave up 3 bases, with 5 bases separating them.

CDR3 sequence: CAWRGGLGEQYF. CDR3 nucleotide sequence: TGTGCCTGGAGAGGAGGCCTAGGGGAGCAGTACTTC. This chain uses TRBV30 with TRBJ2-7; D is possibly TRBD2 (5 bases). Germline V gene sequence: CDR1 GTSNPN, CDR2 SVGIG (reference sequence). Trimming shortened V by 3 bases and J by 7 bases, and 13 bases separated the two germline ends. CDR3 size: 12 residues.

As DNA, the CDR3 is TGTGCCAGCAGCACCCACCCGAGGGACAGGGGGAAGAAGGGCTACGAGCAGTACTTC. This translates into CASSTHPRDRGKKGYEQYF. This rearrangement joins TRBV21-1 to TRBJ2-7; TRBD1, the D gene given by the table, was not confirmed from the DNA. TRBV21-1 is designated a pseudogene. The length of the CDR3 is 19 residues.

V usage is TRBV11-2 and J usage is TRBJ2-5; the D is unclear. Trimming removed 1 base from V and 5 bases from J, with 14 bases in between. Germline CDR1 reads SGHAT; CDR2 reads FQNNGV. The CDR3 length is 15 residues. CDR3 sequence reads: CASSLAGFNGETQYF. The CDR3 DNA reads TGTGCCAGCAGCTTAGCGGGTTTCAACGGGGAGACCCAGTACTTC.

The CDR3 coding sequence is TGTGCCAGCAGCTTAAATCCCTTGCAGGGCACCCAAAACACCATATATTTT. It specifies CASSLNPLQGTQNTIYF. V and J are TRBV7-3 and TRBJ1-3; a weak D match, TRBD1 (5 bases). Germline V gene sequence: CDR1 SGHTA, CDR2 FQGTGA. The V and J ends lost 1 base and 6 bases respectively, with 19 bases between them. The CDR3 loop spans 17 amino acids.

In its sample, this clone was seen once. V and J are TRBV18 and TRBJ1-1; D is ambiguous. Trimming shortened V by 2 bases and J by 4 bases, and 11 bases separated the two germline ends. Germline CDR1 KGHSH, CDR2 LQKENI. The CDR3 runs 14 residues. CDR3 residues: CASSPGNAGTEAFF. The CDR3 bases are TGTGCCAGCTCACCAGGGAACGCGGGCACTGAAGCTTTCTTT.

The chain recombines TRBV7-3 with TRBJ2-3; D is uncertain. Germline CDR1 and CDR2: SGHTA and FQGTGA. With 5 bases removed from V and 1 base from J, the gap between germline ends came to 7 bases. The CDR3 runs 13 residues. The chain's CDR3 is CASSHRGTDTQYF. The CDR3 DNA is TGTGCCAGCAGCCATCGCGGCACAGATACGCAGTATTTT.

The V gene is TRBV9, the J gene TRBJ1-4; 8 bases line up with TRBD1. Germline trimming cut 4 bases from V and 7 bases from J; bases unmatched to any gene: 3. The CDR3 totals 13 residues. The germline gives CDR1 SGDLS, CDR2 YYNGEE. This chain's CDR3 is CASSTTGVEKLFF. The CDR3 DNA reads TGTGCCAGCAGCACGACAGGGGTTGAAAAACTGTTTTTT. Full variable domain (missing parts from reference TRBV9 and TRBJ1-4): DSGVTQTPKHLITATGQRVTLRCSPRSGDLSVYWYQQSLDQGLQFLIQYYNGEERAKGNILERFSAQQFPDLHSELNLSSLELGDSALYFCASSTTGVEKLFFGSGTQLSVL.

V usage is TRBV24-1 and J usage is TRBJ1-1; TRBD1 matches 7 bases. The CDR3 totals 14 residues. Germline trimming cut 6 bases from V and 0 bases from J; bases unmatched to any gene: 3. Germline V lookup: CDR1 KGHDR, CDR2 SFDVKD. The CDR3 reads CATSRGQLNTEAFF. The CDR3 nucleotides are TGTGCCACCAGTCGGGGACAGTTGAACACTGAAGCTTTCTTT.

V usage is TRBV29-1 and J usage is TRBJ2-3; D gene ambiguous. With 7 bases removed from V and 5 bases from J, the gap between germline ends came to 10 bases. Germline CDR1 SQVTM, CDR2 ANQGSEA. CDR3 length equals 11 residues. Here the CDR3 DNA reads TGCAGCGGTGACCCGGGAGATACGCAGTATTTT. Protein product: CSGDPGDTQYF.

This chain joins TRBV9 and TRBJ1-4; D possibly corresponds to TRBD1 (6 bases). V was trimmed by 2 bases and J by 3 bases, leaving 11 bases between them. CDR1 is SGDLS, CDR2 YYNGEE, per germline. There are 15 residues in the CDR3. CDR3: CASSVGGRSNEKLFF. The CDR3 DNA reads TGTGCCAGCAGCGTCGGGGGGCGGTCTAATGAAAAACTGTTTTTT.

V and J are TRBV7-6 and TRBJ1-1; 11 bases line up with TRBD1. The CDR3 is 17 amino acids. Germline trimming cut 5 bases from V and 6 bases from J; bases unmatched to any gene: 14. Germline CDR1 and CDR2: SGHVS and FNYEAQ. CDR3 sequence: CASSTPTDRGRRSEAFF. CDR3 in DNA: TGTGCCAGCAGCACCCCGACGGACAGGGGGCGTCGATCTGAAGCTTTCTTT.

CDR3 bases: TGTGCCAGCAGCTCCCCCGGGAACCTCGAAAAACTGTTTTTT. Translated: CASSSPGNLEKLFF. The chain is built from TRBV7-9 and TRBJ1-4; D remains ambiguous. CDR3 length: 14 amino acids. V gave up 4 bases and J gave up 8 bases, with 14 bases separating them. The germline gives CDR1 SEHNR, CDR2 FQNEAQ (reference sequence).

V is TRBV6-5 and J is TRBJ1-6; possibly TRBD1 for D (6 bases). The germline V gene has CDR1 MNHEY and CDR2 SVGAGI. Trimming removed 2 bases at V and 7 bases at J, with 12 bases between. The CDR3 is made up of 15 amino acids. CDR3 loop: CASSYGTSKNSPLHF. CDR3 DNA: TGTGCCAGCAGTTACGGGACATCAAAAAATTCACCCCTCCACTTT.

This chain connects TRBV27 to TRBJ1-2; TRBD1 is a possible D gene (5 bases). V was shortened by 8 bases and J by 2 bases, with 9 bases between the two germline ends. This CDR3 has 12 amino acids. Per germline, CDR1 MNHEY and CDR2 SMNVEV (reference sequence). CDR3 in amino acids: CASGQGNYGYTF. The CDR3 coding sequence is TGTGCCAGCGGGCAGGGAAACTATGGCTACACCTTC.

This chain joins TRBV6-5 and TRBJ2-1, with D maybe TRBD2 (6 bases). Germline CDR1 is MNHEY and CDR2 is SVGAGI. The CDR3 extends over 12 amino acids. Between the trimmed V and J ends, which lost 4 bases and 8 bases, there was a span of 9 bases. The CDR3 coding sequence is TGTGCCAGCAGTTTGTGGGGGGATGAGCAGTTCTTC. The encoded protein is CASSLWGDEQFF.

This clone has a single count. The rearrangement links TRBV15 to TRBJ1-6, with a tentative D call TRBD1 (6 bases). V was cut by 5 bases and J by 7 bases, with 18 bases left in between. CDR3 size: 16 residues. Germline CDR1 reads LNHNV; CDR2 reads YYDKDF (reference sequence). The chain's CDR3 is CATSGPQQGINSPLHF. The CDR3 DNA reads TGTGCCACCAGCGGCCCACAACAGGGAATCAATTCACCCCTCCACTTT.

The J gene is TRBJ2-7, the V gene TRBV19; 11 nucleotides agree with TRBD2. V lost 5 bases and J lost 5; bases outside the gene matches: 5. Germline CDR1 reads LNHDA; CDR2 reads SQIVND (reference sequence). CDR3 length equals 14 residues. CDR3 sequence reads: CASSRLAGNDEQYF. The CDR3, as DNA: TGTGCCAGTAGTCGACTAGCGGGAAACGACGAGCAGTACTTC.

This chain joins TRBV13 and TRBJ1-2; D uncertain. Trimming took off 4 bases at V and 5 bases at J, with 17 bases between the two ends. This CDR3 comprises 15 residues. The germline gives CDR1 PRHDT, CDR2 FYEKMQ (reference sequence). CDR3 coding DNA: TGTGCCAGCAGCTCACTATCCCCCGACCATTATGGCTACACCTTC. It specifies CASSSLSPDHYGYTF. The complete variable domain, with remaining parts taken from reference TRBV13 and TRBJ1-2, reads AAGVIQSPRHLIKEKRETATLKCYPIPRHDTVYWYQQGPGQDPQFLISFYEKMQSDKGSIPDRFSAQQFSDYHSELNMSSLELGDSALYFCASSSLSPDHYGYTFGSGTRLTVV.

This chain links TRBV30 with TRBJ1-2; no reliable D call. Trimming pared 4 bases from V and 1 base from J, leaving 7 bases between. The CDR3 spans 12 residues. Germline V CDR1 and CDR2: GTSNPN, SVGIG (reference sequence). The DNA of the CDR3 is TGTGCCTGGACTAATGGTAACTATGGCTACACCTTC. Amino acid sequence: CAWTNGNYGYTF.

The CDR3 reads CASLQGYGYTF. As DNA, the CDR3 is TGTGCCAGCCTACAGGGGTATGGCTACACCTTC. The gene calls are TRBV19 and TRBJ1-2, with 7 bases lining up with TRBD1. V lost 9 bases and J lost 5; bases outside the gene matches: 3. Germline V CDR1 and CDR2: LNHDA, SQIVND (reference sequence). The CDR3 runs to 11 residues.

The gene calls are TRBV19 and TRBJ2-3; 11 bases match TRBD1. This CDR3 region has 15 residues. Per the germline V gene, CDR1 is LNHDA and CDR2 is SQIVND (reference sequence). The J segment lost 5 bases and the V segment lost 3 bases, leaving 4 bases of the junction unmatched. CDR3 sequence (DNA): TGTGCCAGTAGTATTGGACAGGGGGCGGGAGATACGCAGTATTTT. This encodes CASSIGQGAGDTQYF.